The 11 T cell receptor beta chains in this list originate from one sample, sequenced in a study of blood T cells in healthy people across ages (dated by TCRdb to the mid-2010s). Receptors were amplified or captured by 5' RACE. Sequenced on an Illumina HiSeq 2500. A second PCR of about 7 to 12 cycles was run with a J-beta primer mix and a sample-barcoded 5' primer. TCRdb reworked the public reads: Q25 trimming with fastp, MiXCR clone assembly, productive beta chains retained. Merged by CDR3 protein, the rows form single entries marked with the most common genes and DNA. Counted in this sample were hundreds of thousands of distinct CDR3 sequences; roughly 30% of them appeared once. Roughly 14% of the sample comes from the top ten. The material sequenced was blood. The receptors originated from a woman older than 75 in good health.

The CDR3 here is CSVLGLAGDSYNEQYF. Here the CDR3 DNA reads TGCAGCGTTCTGGGACTAGCGGGCGACTCCTACAATGAGCAGTACTTC. The V call is TRBV29-1, the J call TRBJ2-1, with 12 bases matching TRBD2. The last part of the DNA fits TRBJ2-7 better; the J call may be wrong. The germline V gene encodes CDR1 SQVTM and CDR2 ANQGSEA. The CDR3 is 16 amino acids.

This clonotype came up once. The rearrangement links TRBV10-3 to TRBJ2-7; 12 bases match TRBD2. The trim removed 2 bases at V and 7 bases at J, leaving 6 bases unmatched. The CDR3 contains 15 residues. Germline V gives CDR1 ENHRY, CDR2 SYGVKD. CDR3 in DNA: TGTGCCATCAGTGAGGCGTCTAGCGGGAGGGGAGAGCAGTACTTC. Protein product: CAISEASSGRGEQYF.

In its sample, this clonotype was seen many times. CDR3 in DNA: TGTGCCAGCAGTTTGTTGCAGATGAAAAATCAGCCCCAGCATTTT. It encodes CASSLLQMKNQPQHF. The chain is built from TRBV28 and TRBJ1-5; D is undetermined. The CDR3 has 15 amino acids. In germline, CDR1 is MDHEN, CDR2 SYDVKM. V was cut by 3 bases and J by 4 bases, with 13 bases left in between.

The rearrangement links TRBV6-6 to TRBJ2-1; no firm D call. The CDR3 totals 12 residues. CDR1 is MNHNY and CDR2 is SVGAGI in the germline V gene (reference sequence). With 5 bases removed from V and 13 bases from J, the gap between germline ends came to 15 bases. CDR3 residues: CASSPPGETQFF. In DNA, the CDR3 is TGTGCCAGCAGTCCACCCGGAGAGACCCAGTTCTTC.

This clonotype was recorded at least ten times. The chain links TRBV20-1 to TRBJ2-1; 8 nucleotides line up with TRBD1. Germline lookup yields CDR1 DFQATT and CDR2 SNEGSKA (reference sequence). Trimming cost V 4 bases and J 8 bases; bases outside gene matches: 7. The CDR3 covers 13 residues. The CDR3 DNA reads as TGCAGTGCTAAGCAGGGGGCGAGGGATGAGCAGTTCTTC. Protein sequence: CSAKQGARDEQFF.

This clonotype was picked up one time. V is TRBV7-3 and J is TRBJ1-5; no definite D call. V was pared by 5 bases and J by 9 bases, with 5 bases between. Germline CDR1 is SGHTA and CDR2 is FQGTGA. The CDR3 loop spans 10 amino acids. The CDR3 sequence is CASSRGPQHF. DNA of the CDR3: TGTGCCAGCAGCCGGGGGCCCCAGCATTTT.

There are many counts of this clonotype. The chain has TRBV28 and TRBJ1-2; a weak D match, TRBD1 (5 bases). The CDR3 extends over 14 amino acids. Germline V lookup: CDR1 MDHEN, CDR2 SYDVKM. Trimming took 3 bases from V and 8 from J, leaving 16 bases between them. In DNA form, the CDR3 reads TGTGCCAGCAGTTTCTCAGGAGGGGCTAGCGGCTACACCTTC. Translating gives CASSFSGGASGYTF.

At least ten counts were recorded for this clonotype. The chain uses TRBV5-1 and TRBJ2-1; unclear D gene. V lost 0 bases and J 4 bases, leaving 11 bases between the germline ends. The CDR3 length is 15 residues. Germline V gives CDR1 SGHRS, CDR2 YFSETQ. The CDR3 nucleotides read TGCGCCAGCAGCTTGGGTGGGGAAGTTTACAATGAGCAGTTCTTC. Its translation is CASSLGGEVYNEQFF.

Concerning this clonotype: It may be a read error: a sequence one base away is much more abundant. The CDR3, as DNA: TGTGCCAGCAGCTTAAGCGGGATCTCCTACAATGAGCAGTACTTC. It translates to CASSLSGISYNEQYF. The rearrangement links TRBV7-3 to TRBJ2-7, with D perhaps matching TRBD2 (6 bases). Germline-derived CDR1 and CDR2 are SGHTA and FQGTGA. V was cut by 1 base and J by 7 bases, with 17 bases left in between. The CDR3 has 15 residues.

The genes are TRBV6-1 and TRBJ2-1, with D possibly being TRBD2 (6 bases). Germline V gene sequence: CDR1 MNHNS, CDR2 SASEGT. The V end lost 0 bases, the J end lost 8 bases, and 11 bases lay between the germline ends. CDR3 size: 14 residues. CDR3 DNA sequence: TGTGCCAGCAGTGAAGCAGGCGGGGCAGATGAGCAGTTCTTC. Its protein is CASSEAGGADEQFF.

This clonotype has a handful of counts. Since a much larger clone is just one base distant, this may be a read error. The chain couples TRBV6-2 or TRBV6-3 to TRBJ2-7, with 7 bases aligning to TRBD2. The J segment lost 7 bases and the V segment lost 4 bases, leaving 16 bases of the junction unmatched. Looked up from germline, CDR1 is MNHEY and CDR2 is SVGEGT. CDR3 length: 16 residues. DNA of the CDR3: TGTGCCAGCAGTTTTCCTCTAGCGGAGTCCTACAATGAGCAGTACTTC. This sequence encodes CASSFPLAESYNEQYF.